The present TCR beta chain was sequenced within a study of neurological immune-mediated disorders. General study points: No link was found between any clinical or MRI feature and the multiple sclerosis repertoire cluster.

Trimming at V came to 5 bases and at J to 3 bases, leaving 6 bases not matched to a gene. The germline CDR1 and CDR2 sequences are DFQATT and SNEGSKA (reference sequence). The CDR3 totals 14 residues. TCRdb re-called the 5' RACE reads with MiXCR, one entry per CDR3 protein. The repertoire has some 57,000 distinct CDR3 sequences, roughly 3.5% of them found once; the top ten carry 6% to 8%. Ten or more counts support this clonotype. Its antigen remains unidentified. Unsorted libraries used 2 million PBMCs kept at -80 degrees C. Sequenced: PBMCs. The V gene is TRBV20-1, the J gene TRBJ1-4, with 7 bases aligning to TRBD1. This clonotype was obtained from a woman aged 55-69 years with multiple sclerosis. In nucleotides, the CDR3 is TGCAGTGCTCCAGGGGACAGTGCTAATGAAAAACTGTTTTTT. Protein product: CSAPGDSANEKLFF.